The 25 T cell receptor beta chains reported below all come from one sample, sequenced in a study of human T cells and chemical hapten exposure. The sample's time point: patch test 2, 6 weeks after DPC sensitization. This sample's treatment: therapeutic diphenylcyclopropenone sensitization with weekly scalp DPC. TCRdb called the RACE reads again in MiXCR, with one record for every CDR3 protein. This sample carries 350,000 to 400,000 distinct CDR3 sequences, about 6% of them seen once, and the ten largest clones take under 7%. This specimen consisted of whole blood, obtained in connection with sensitization to the hapten diphenylcyclopropenone (DPC). The receptors originated from a woman younger than 35 with alopecia areata. Some clones in this sample may be carry-over from other donors' samples.

This sequence joins TRBV6-6 and TRBJ1-1, with D possibly matching TRBD1 (5 bases). The germline CDR1 and CDR2 sequences are MNHNY and SVGAGI (reference sequence). With 0 bases removed from V and 8 bases from J, the gap between germline ends came to 19 bases. The CDR3 contains 16 residues. CDR3 residues: CASSYSSKRGYVEAFF. The CDR3 region has the DNA TGTGCCAGCAGTTACTCGAGCAAGAGGGGTTACGTCGAAGCTTTCTTT.

This clonotype was detected many times. The rearrangement links TRBV29-1 to TRBJ2-4; 8 bases are shared with TRBD1. Germline trimming cut 6 bases from V and 4 bases from J; bases unmatched to any gene: 5. CDR1 SQVTM and CDR2 ANQGSEA come from the germline V gene. This CDR3 is 13 amino acids long. Here the CDR3 reads CSVGGQGKNIQYF. DNA of the CDR3: TGCAGCGTCGGTGGACAGGGTAAAAACATTCAGTACTTC.

In this sample, this clonotype turned up many times. This sequence joins TRBV6-5 and TRBJ2-7; D possibly corresponds to TRBD2 (7 bases). The V end lost 0 bases, the J end lost 2 bases, and 14 bases lay between the germline ends. Germline CDR1 MNHEY, CDR2 SVGAGI. This CDR3 contains 16 residues. The CDR3 bases are TGTGCCAGCAGTTACTCGAGATCGGGGGGCGCCTACGAGCAGTACTTC. This sequence encodes CASSYSRSGGAYEQYF.

The rearrangement links TRBV20-1 to TRBJ2-7, with D unclear. V shed 4 bases and J shed 7 bases, with 17 bases lying between them. The CDR3 has 13 residues. Germline CDR1 DFQATT, CDR2 SNEGSKA (reference sequence). The CDR3 bases are TGCAGTGCTATAAAGGCTACCTTTGGGGAGCAGTACTTC. This encodes CSAIKATFGEQYF.

The V call is TRBV7-9, the J call TRBJ2-7, with D perhaps matching TRBD1 or TRBD2 (5 bases each). The CDR3 is 16 amino acids. Germline CDR1 reads SEHNR; CDR2 reads FQNEAQ (reference sequence). V was pared by 4 bases and J by 2 bases, with 18 bases between. CDR3 residues: CASSSQGGPGPYEQYF. Written as DNA, the CDR3 is TGTGCCAGCAGCTCACAAGGAGGTCCAGGGCCCTACGAGCAGTACTTC. Full variable domain (outside the CDR3, taken from reference TRBV7-9 and TRBJ2-7): DTGVSQNPRHKITKRGQNVTFRCDPISEHNRLYWYRQTLGQGPEFLTYFQNEAQLEKSRLLSDRFSAERPKGSFSTLEIQRTEQGDSAMYLCASSSQGGPGPYEQYFGPGTRLTVT.

This clonotype was seen a handful of times. The V call is TRBV11-2, the J call TRBJ1-5; TRBD1 matches at 7 bases. Germline V CDR1 and CDR2: SGHAT, FQNNGV. This CDR3 has 13 residues. The ends lost 5 bases at V and 11 bases at J; junction bases unmatched: 9. This CDR3 reads CASSLNRDSAQHF. The CDR3 DNA reads as TGTGCCAGCAGCCTTAACAGGGACAGTGCCCAGCATTTT.

The rearrangement joins TRBV20-1 to TRBJ1-2, with TRBD1 matching 8 bases. Germline lookup yields CDR1 DFQATT and CDR2 SNEGSKA (reference sequence). V was clipped by 4 bases and J by 5 bases; unmatched bases: 6. The CDR3 sequence is 13 residues long. The DNA of the CDR3 is TGCAGTGCTACAGACAGGGGACGATATGGCTACACCTTC. It codes for CSATDRGRYGYTF.

The chain is built from TRBV6-2 or TRBV6-3 and TRBJ2-7; D is ambiguous. Trimming left V 5 bases short and J 1 base short, with 12 bases between. Germline lookup yields CDR1 MNHEY and CDR2 SVGEGT. CDR3 length: 14 residues. The CDR3 nucleotides read TGTGCCAGCAGTCCTACTACCCAATCCTACGAGCAGTACTTC. As protein: CASSPTTQSYEQYF.

Only a few counts were recorded for this clonotype. The chain recombines TRBV28 with TRBJ2-7; tentative D call: TRBD1 (6 bases). The germline CDR1 and CDR2 sequences are MDHEN and SYDVKM. CDR3 length: 14 amino acids. V was shortened by 6 bases and J by 0 bases, with 12 bases between the two germline ends. CDR3 residues: CASSFRDISYEQYF. CDR3 DNA sequence: TGTGCCAGCAGCTTCCGGGACATCTCCTACGAGCAGTACTTC.

The chain combines TRBV4-2 with TRBJ1-6; D ambiguous. CDR3 size: 15 residues. Trimming shortened V by 1 base and J by 5 bases, and 9 bases separated the two germline ends. CDR1 is LGHNA and CDR2 is YNFKEQ in the germline V gene. CDR3 sequence (DNA): TGTGCCAGCAGCCAAGGAACAGCTGATAATTCACCCCTCCACTTT. Residues: CASSQGTADNSPLHF.

This clonotype was observed a few times. The CDR3 DNA is TGTGCCACCAGAGGACAGGGCGGTGCCGCTGAGCAGTTCTTC. Its protein product is CATRGQGGAAEQFF. The J gene is TRBJ2-1, the V gene TRBV24-1; TRBD1 agrees at 8 bases. CDR1 is KGHDR and CDR2 is SFDVKD in the germline V gene. This CDR3 spans 14 amino acids. The V and J ends lost 7 bases and 9 bases, in that order; junction bases with no gene match: 10.

The table lists this clonotype with a few counts. The CDR3 DNA reads TGTGCCAGCAGTTTCCCGATTGGGTCCGAGGGCACTGAAGCTTTCTTT. It yields the protein CASSFPIGSEGTEAFF. The rearrangement links TRBV12-3 or TRBV12-4 to TRBJ1-1; D uncertain. Trimming pared 3 bases from V and 4 bases from J, leaving 18 bases between. This CDR3 spans 16 amino acids.

This chain uses TRBV4-3 with TRBJ1-2; D remains unclear. The V gene's germline CDR1 is LGHNA and CDR2 YSLEER. The V end lost 1 base, the J end lost 0 bases, and 9 bases lay between the germline ends. The CDR3 has 15 amino acids. The CDR3 nucleotides read TGCGCCAGCAGCCAAGCAATAGTCCCTAACTATGGCTACACCTTC. This translates into CASSQAIVPNYGYTF.

The rearrangement joins TRBV18 to TRBJ2-3; D is unresolved. The CDR3 spans 12 residues. The germline gives CDR1 KGHSH, CDR2 LQKENI. The V gene lost 4 bases and the J gene lost 6 bases, with 8 bases spanning the gap. The CDR3 region is CASSQPQDTQYF. The CDR3 nucleotides are TGTGCCAGCTCACAACCGCAGGATACGCAGTATTTT.

This clonotype was seen many times. This sequence joins TRBV9 and TRBJ1-1, with D uncertain. CDR1 is SGDLS, CDR2 YYNGEE, per germline. The V and J ends lost 0 bases and 0 bases respectively, with 3 bases between them. The CDR3 is made up of 13 amino acids. The CDR3 loop is CASSVELNTEAFF. The CDR3 nucleotides are TGTGCCAGCAGCGTAGAGCTGAACACTGAAGCTTTCTTT.

In its sample, this clonotype was seen a few times. Sequence at one end of the junction differs from germline and may be a read error. The chain is built from TRBV12-3 or TRBV12-4 and TRBJ2-3; the D gene is possibly TRBD1 (5 bases). The CDR3 has 11 residues. DNA of the CDR3: TGTGCCAGCAGTTTAGGGGGCCCCCTCGGATTT. Its translation is CASSLGGPLGF.

This clonotype has just a few counts. The V call is TRBV6-2 or TRBV6-3, the J call TRBJ1-1; a possible D gene is TRBD1 (5 bases). Germline V gene sequence: CDR1 MNHEY, CDR2 SVGEGT. V dropped 0 bases and J dropped 1 base, with 9 bases sitting between them. The CDR3 sequence is 15 residues long. CDR3 loop: CASSYSKGPNTEAFF. CDR3 DNA sequence: TGTGCCAGCAGTTACTCGAAGGGGCCGAACACTGAAGCTTTCTTT.

This clonotype showed up just a few times. The chain couples TRBV14 to TRBJ1-6; tentative D call: TRBD1 (5 bases). Trimming shortened V by 1 base and J by 7 bases, and 8 bases separated the two germline ends. The CDR3 runs 14 residues. Germline loops: CDR1 SGHDN, CDR2 FVKESK. CDR3 amino acids: CASSQGRTNSPLHF. DNA of the CDR3: TGTGCCAGCAGCCAAGGGCGGACAAATTCACCCCTCCACTTT.

Ten or more counts support this clonotype. The chain employs TRBV12-3 or TRBV12-4 and TRBJ2-3; the D gene is possibly TRBD1 (5 bases). This CDR3 is 15 amino acids long. The germline V and J ends were trimmed by 5 bases and 3 bases, with 15 bases remaining between them. The CDR3 spells CASSADRFWTDTQYF. DNA of the CDR3: TGTGCCAGCAGTGCCGACAGATTTTGGACAGATACGCAGTATTTT.

This clonotype was seen repeatedly, ten times or more. One junction end disagrees with the germline gene, perhaps due to a read error. V gene TRBV29-1 combines with J gene TRBJ1-4; no definite D call. The CDR3 has 11 amino acids. Germline V gene lookup returns CDR1 SQVTM and CDR2 ANQGSEA. The CDR3, as DNA: TGCAGCGCCGGAACTACTGAAAAACTGTTTTTT. It translates to CSAGTTEKLFF.

The chain carries TRBV7-2 and TRBJ2-1, with D unclear. V lost 7 bases and J lost 0, with 13 bases in between. Germline lookup yields CDR1 SGHTA and CDR2 FQGNSA. This CDR3 has 15 residues. DNA of the CDR3: TGTGCCAGCACCTTTGACCCGGGCTCCTACAATGAGCAGTTCTTC. Its protein is CASTFDPGSYNEQFF.

This clonotype was detected many times. The chain links TRBV20-1 to TRBJ1-1; D is unresolved. The germline gives CDR1 DFQATT, CDR2 SNEGSKA (reference sequence). This CDR3 has 14 residues. V lost 5 bases, J lost 1 base, and 14 bases lay in between. The DNA of the CDR3 is TGCAGTGCTCTCCTTGGAGAAGAGAACACTGAAGCTTTCTTT. The encoded protein is CSALLGEENTEAFF.

In its sample, this clonotype was seen many times. The chain joins TRBV6-5 to TRBJ1-3, with D maybe TRBD1 (5 bases). Per germline, CDR1 MNHEY and CDR2 SVGAGI. V was cut by 1 base and J by 4 bases, with 17 bases left in between. The CDR3 is 17 amino acids. The CDR3 sequence is CASSYYLRGTEGNTIYF. The CDR3, as DNA: TGTGCCAGCAGTTACTATCTTCGTGGGACGGAGGGAAACACCATATATTTT.

The chain combines TRBV4-3 with TRBJ1-5; TRBD1 matches 7 bases. This CDR3 contains 15 residues. With 0 bases clipped from V and 7 bases from J, the junction kept 6 bases outside the gene matches. Per the germline V gene, CDR1 is LGHNA and CDR2 is YSLEER. The CDR3 DNA is TGCGCCAGCAGCCAAGATCCGGAGGGACAGCAGCCCCAGCATTTT. Translating it yields CASSQDPEGQQPQHF.

This clonotype was found a few times. The chain combines TRBV5-1 with TRBJ2-3, with D perhaps TRBD2 (6 bases). V was pared by 1 base and J by 2 bases, with 11 bases between. Germline assignment: CDR1 SGHRS and CDR2 YFSETQ. This CDR3 contains 15 residues. The CDR3 nucleotides read TGCGCCAGCAGCTTGCGGAGGGGTTTCACAGATACGCAGTATTTT. The encoded protein is CASSLRRGFTDTQYF. Full variable domain (remainder filled in from reference TRBV5-1 and TRBJ2-3): KAGVTQTPRYLIKTRGQQVTLSCSPISGHRSVSWYQQTPGQGLQFLFEYFSETQRNKGNFPGRFSGRQFSNSRSEMNVSTLELGDSALYLCASSLRRGFTDTQYFGPGTRLTVL.